The 3 T cell receptor beta chains below were found in one sample sequenced in a study of T cells in Graves' hyperthyroidism and ophthalmopathy (dated by TCRdb to about 2019). Library method: multiplex PCR. Instrument on record: Illumina HiSeq 2000. TCR beta CDR3 regions were amplified from RNA transcripts. A first-round RT-PCR of the TCR CDR3 used the HTBI primer set with the Qiagen OneStep RT-PCR kit. TCRdb cleaned the public reads at Q25 with fastp, built clones with MiXCR and kept in-frame beta chains. Rows with one shared CDR3 protein collapse into an entry with the most common genes and DNA. In all, the sample holds about 690,000 distinct CDR3 sequences, and around 15% of those were seen once. The ten largest clonotypes hold roughly a sixth of the sample. Input material: blood. The receptor set was obtained from a man aged 50-59 years with Graves' hyperthyroidism.

Ten or more counts support this clonotype. This chain links TRBV20-1 with TRBJ2-7; D may be TRBD1 (6 bases). The CDR3 loop spans 14 amino acids. The germline V gene encodes CDR1 DFQATT and CDR2 SNEGSKA (reference sequence). The V gene lost 3 bases and the J gene lost 2 bases, with 14 bases spanning the gap. The CDR3 sequence: CSARGNRAAYEQYF. In nucleotides, the CDR3 is TGCAGTGCTAGGGGGAACAGGGCGGCCTACGAGCAGTACTTC.

The chain joins TRBV24-1 to TRBJ2-1, with 9 bases identical to TRBD2. The CDR3 has 15 amino acids. The V segment lost 6 bases and the J segment 5 bases; nucleotides outside the gene matches: 7. From germline, CDR1 is KGHDR and CDR2 SFDVKD. As DNA, the CDR3 is TGTGCCACCAGTTCTGCGGGAGGGCCGAACAATGAGCAGTTCTTC. It encodes CATSSAGGPNNEQFF.

This clonotype appeared many times. This sequence joins TRBV29-1 and TRBJ2-1; no reliable D call. The CDR3 totals 10 residues. Trimming took off 7 bases at V and 8 bases at J, with 9 bases between the two ends. The germline gives CDR1 SQVTM, CDR2 ANQGSEA. CDR3 sequence reads: CSASTHEQFF. The CDR3 DNA sequence: TGCAGCGCCTCGACACATGAGCAGTTCTTC.